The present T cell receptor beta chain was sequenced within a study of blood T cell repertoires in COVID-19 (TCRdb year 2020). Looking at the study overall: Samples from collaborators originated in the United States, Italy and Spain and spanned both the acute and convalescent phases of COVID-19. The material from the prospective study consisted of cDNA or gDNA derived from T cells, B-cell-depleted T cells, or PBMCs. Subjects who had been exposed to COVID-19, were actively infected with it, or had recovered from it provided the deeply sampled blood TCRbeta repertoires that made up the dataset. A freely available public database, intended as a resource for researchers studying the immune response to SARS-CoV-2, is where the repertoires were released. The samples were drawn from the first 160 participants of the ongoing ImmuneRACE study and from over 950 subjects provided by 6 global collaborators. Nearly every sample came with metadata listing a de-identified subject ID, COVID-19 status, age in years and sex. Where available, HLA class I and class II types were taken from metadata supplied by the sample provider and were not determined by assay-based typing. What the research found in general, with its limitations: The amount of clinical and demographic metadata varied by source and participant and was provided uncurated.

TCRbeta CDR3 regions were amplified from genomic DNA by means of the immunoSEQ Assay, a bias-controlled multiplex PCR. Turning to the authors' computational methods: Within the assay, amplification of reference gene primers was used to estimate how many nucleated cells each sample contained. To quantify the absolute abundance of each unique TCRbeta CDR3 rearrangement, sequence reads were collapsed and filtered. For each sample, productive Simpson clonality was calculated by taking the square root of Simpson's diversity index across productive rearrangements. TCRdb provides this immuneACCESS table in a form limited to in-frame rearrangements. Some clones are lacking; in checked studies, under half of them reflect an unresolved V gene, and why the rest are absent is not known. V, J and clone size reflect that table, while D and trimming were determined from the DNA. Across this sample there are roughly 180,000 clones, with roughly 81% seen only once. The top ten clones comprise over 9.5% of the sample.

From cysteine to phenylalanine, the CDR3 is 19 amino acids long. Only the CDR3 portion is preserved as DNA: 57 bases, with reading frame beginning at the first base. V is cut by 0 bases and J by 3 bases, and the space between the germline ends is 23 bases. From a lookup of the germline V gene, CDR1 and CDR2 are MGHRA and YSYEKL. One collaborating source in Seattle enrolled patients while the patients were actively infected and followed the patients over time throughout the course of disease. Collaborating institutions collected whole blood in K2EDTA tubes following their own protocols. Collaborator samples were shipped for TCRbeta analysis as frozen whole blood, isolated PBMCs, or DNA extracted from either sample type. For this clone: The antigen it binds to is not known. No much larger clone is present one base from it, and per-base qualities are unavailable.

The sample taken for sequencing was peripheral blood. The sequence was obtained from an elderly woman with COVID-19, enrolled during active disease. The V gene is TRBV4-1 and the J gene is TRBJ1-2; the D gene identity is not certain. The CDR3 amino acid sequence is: CASSQEAGHGPVVYYGYTF. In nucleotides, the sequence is TGCGCCAGCAGCCAAGAGGCGGGCCACGGTCCAGTGGTTTACTATGGCTACACCTTC.